One and the same sample provided the 2 T cell receptor beta chains below, sequenced in a study of shared clonotypes between healthy human individuals. The repertoire was sequenced with immunoSEQ multiplex PCR; TCRdb's copy has only in-frame clones and lacks some. The table records about 1.1 million clones, roughly 74% of them present only once. The sample consisted of memory CD4+ T cells from PBMCs. As for subset: CD45RA-negative fraction. Every receptor here comes from a man between 18 and 29 years old in good health. Some clones in this sample may be carry-over from other donors' samples.

J is TRBJ2-5 and V is TRBV11-2; tentatively, D is TRBD1 (5 bases). TRBJ2-7 explains the end of the DNA better; the J call may be wrong. From germline, CDR1 is SGHAT and CDR2 FQNNGV. The CDR3 is made up of 13 amino acids. Here the CDR3 reads CASSRRALNEQYF. DNA of the CDR3: TGTGCCAGCTCTCGCAGGGCGTTGAACGAGCAGTACTTC.

This clone was seen many times. This CDR3 is also generated by other DNA sequences in the sample. The V and J genes are TRBV5-1 and TRBJ1-4; D remains unclear. V lost 6 bases and J 6 bases, leaving 9 bases between the germline ends. The germline CDR1 and CDR2 sequences are SGHRS and YFSETQ. The CDR3 totals 12 residues. The CDR3 sequence is CASTGQDEKLFF. The DNA for the CDR3 is TGCGCCAGCACTGGTCAAGATGAAAAACTGTTTTTT.